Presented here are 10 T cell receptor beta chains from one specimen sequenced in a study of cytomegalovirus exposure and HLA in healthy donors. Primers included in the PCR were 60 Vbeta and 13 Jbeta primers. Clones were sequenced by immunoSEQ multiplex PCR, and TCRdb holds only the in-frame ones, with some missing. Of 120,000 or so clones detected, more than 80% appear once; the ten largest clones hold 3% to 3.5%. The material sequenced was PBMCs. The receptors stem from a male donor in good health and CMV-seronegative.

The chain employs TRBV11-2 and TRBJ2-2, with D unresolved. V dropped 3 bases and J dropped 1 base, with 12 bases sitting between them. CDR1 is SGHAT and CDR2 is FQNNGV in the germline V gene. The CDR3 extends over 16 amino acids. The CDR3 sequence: CASSFELAKNTGELFF. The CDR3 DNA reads TGTGCCAGCAGCTTTGAGCTCGCTAAGAACACCGGGGAGCTGTTTTTT.

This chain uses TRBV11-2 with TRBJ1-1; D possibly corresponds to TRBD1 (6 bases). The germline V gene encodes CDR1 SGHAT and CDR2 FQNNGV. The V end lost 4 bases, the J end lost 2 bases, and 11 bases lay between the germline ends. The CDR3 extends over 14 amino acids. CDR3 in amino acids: CASSSDRLNTEAFF. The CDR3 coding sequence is TGTGCCAGCAGCTCCGACAGGCTCAACACTGAAGCTTTCTTT. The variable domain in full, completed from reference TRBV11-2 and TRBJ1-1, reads EAGVAQSPRYKIIEKRQSVAFWCNPISGHATLYWYQQILGQGPKLLIQFQNNGVVDDSQLPKDRFSAERLKGVDSTLKIQPAKLEDSAVYLCASSSDRLNTEAFFGQGTRLTVV.

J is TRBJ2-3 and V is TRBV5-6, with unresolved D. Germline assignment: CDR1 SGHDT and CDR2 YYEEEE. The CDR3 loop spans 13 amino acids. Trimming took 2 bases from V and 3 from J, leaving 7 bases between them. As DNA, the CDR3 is TGTGCCAGCAGCTTAACCGGGACAGATACGCAGTATTTT. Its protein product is CASSLTGTDTQYF. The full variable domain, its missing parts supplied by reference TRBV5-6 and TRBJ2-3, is DAGVTQSPTHLIKTRGQQVTLRCSPKSGHDTVSWYQQALGQGPQFIFQYYEEEERQRGNFPDRFSGHQFPNYSSELNVNALLLGDSALYLCASSLTGTDTQYFGPGTRLTVL.

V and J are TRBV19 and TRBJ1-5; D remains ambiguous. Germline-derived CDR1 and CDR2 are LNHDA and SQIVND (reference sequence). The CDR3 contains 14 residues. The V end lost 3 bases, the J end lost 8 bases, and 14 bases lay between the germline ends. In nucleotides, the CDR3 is TGTGCCAGTAGTATCTACACGGTGGGAGAGCCCCAGCATTTT. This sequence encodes CASSIYTVGEPQHF.

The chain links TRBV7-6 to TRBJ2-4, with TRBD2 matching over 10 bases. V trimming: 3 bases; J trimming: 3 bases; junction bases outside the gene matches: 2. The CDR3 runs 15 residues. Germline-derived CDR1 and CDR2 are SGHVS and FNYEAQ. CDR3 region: CASSLLAGVKNIQYF. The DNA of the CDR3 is TGTGCCAGCAGCTTGCTAGCGGGGGTCAAAAACATTCAGTACTTC.

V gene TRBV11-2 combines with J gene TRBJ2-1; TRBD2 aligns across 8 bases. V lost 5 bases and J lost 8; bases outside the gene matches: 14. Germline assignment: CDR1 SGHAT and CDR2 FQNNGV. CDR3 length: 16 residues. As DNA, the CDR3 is TGTGCCAGCAGCCGAACCTACGGGGGGGCTGGAGATGAGCAGTTCTTC. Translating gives CASSRTYGGAGDEQFF.

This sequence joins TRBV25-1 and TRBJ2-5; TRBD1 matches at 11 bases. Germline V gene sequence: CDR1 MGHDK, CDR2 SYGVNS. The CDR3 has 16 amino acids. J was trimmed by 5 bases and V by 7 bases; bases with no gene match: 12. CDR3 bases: TGTGCCAGCACTGCCAAGGGACAGGGGGGGGTGGAGACCCAGTACTTC. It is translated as CASTAKGQGGVETQYF. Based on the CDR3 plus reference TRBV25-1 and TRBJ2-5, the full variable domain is EADIYQTPRYLVIGTGKKITLECSQTMGHDKMYWYQQDPGMELHLIHYSYGVNSTEKGDLSSESTVSRIRTEHFPLTLESARPSHTSQYLCASTAKGQGGVETQYFGPGTRLLVL.

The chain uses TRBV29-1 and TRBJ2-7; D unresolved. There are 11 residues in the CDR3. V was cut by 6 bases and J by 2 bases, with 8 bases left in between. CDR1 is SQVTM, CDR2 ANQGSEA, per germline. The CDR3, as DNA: TGCAGCGTCTACAGCCCCTACGAGCAGTACTTC. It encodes CSVYSPYEQYF.

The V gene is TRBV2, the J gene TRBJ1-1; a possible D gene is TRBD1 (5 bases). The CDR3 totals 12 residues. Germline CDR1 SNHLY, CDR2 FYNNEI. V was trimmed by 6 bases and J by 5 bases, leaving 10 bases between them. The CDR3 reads CASRGGATEAFF. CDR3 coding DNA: TGTGCCAGCAGGGGGGGAGCGACTGAAGCTTTCTTT.

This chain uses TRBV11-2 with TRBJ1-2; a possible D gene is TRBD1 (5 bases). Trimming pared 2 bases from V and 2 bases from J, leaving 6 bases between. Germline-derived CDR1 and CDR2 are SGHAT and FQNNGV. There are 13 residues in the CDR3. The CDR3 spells CASSLQGNYGYTF. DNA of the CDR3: TGTGCCAGCAGCTTACAGGGAAACTATGGCTACACCTTC.